Listed below are T cell receptor beta chains from one sample, sequenced in a study of T-cell memory formation after mild COVID-19. TCRdb recomputed calls from the 5' RACE reads with MiXCR, one row per CDR3 protein. Among roughly 240,000 distinct CDR3 sequences listed, over 15% were seen once. The sequenced material came from PBMCs or a T cell subset sorted from them (not recorded which). The origin of the receptors is an adult woman who had mild COVID-19 (a few samples of this study predate the infection). Cell type and time point are not known. The CDR3 runs from the conserved cysteine through the conserved F or W. D genes are given only for firm matches. Part of the rows lack a size; the others show once, few, many or a class for expanded clones.

>TRBD1|few|TRBV2|TRBJ1-1
CASSEALQGAEAFF
TGTGCCAGCAGTGAAGCGCTTCAGGGGGCAGAAGCTTTCTTT
>TRBD1|-|TRBV3-1|TRBJ2-2
CASRDRSTGELFF
TGTGCCAGCAGGGACAGGTCCACCGGGGAGCTGTTTTTT
>TRBD2|-|TRBV4-2|TRBJ2-3
CASSSIPSGASTDTQYF
TGTGCCAGCAGCTCGATCCCTAGCGGGGCCAGCACAGATACGCAGTATTTT
>TRBD1|-|TRBV12-3/TRBV12-4|TRBJ1-6
CASSPQGAHNSPLHF
TGTGCCAGCAGCCCACAGGGGGCCCATAATTCACCCCTCCACTTT
>TRBD1|-|TRBV5-1|TRBJ2-3
CASSLPGTGGTDTQYF
TGCGCCAGCAGCCTTCCCGGGACAGGGGGCACAGATACGCAGTATTTT
>-|few|TRBV10-3|TRBJ1-1
CAVQRADTEAFF
TGTGCTGTCCAGCGGGCAGACACTGAAGCTTTCTTT
>-|many|TRBV20-1|TRBJ1-1
CSARTGGDLNTEAFF
TGCAGTGCTAGGACGGGGGGCGACCTGAACACTGAAGCTTTCTTT
>TRBD1|-|TRBV11-2|TRBJ1-1
CASSYQGAMGTEAFF
TGTGCCAGCAGCTACCAGGGGGCGATGGGGACTGAAGCTTTCTTT
>-|many|TRBV5-1|TRBJ2-6
CASSLALSGANVLTF
TGCGCCAGCAGCTTGGCACTCTCTGGGGCCAACGTCCTGACTTTC
>TRBD2|many|TRBV7-9|TRBJ2-1
CASILTSGTYNEQFF
TGTGCCAGCATCCTGACTAGCGGGACCTACAATGAGCAGTTCTTC
>-|-|TRBV27|TRBJ2-4
CASSPTDLSGVLAKNIQYF
TGTGCCAGCAGTCCCACCGACCTTAGCGGAGTCCTAGCCAAAAACATTCAGTACTTC
>-|few|TRBV14|TRBJ2-2
CASSPRHGNTGELFF
TGTGCCAGCAGCCCCCGACACGGGAACACCGGGGAGCTGTTTTTT
>-|many|TRBV3-1|TRBJ2-5
CASSSFGRRETQYF
TGTGCCAGCAGCTCCTTTGGGCGGAGGGAGACCCAGTACTTC
>-|few|TRBV25-1|TRBJ1-1
CASSEFNRDFGFTFF
TGTGCCAGCAGTGAATTCAACCGGGACTTTGGATTTACTTTCTTT
>TRBD2|many|TRBV20-1|TRBJ2-1
CSARGWTSGNYNEQFF
TGCAGTGCTAGAGGTTGGACTAGCGGGAACTACAATGAGCAGTTCTTC